Listed here are 9 T cell receptor beta chains from one sample, sequenced in a study of cytomegalovirus exposure and HLA in healthy donors. 60 Vbeta and 13 Jbeta primers were used in PCR. Sequencing was performed with immunoSEQ multiplex PCR; in TCRdb, only in-frame clones are kept and a portion is missing. Of some 190,000 clones listed, 75% to 90% are singletons. The sample consisted of PBMCs. Source of these receptors: a boy aged 2 to 10 in good health and CMV-seronegative.

This chain connects TRBV29-1 to TRBJ1-2; 7 positions agree with TRBD1. The length of the CDR3 is 14 residues. J gave up 5 bases and V 3 bases, and 9 bases lay outside the gene matches. The germline V gene has CDR1 SQVTM and CDR2 ANQGSEA. The CDR3 DNA reads TGCAGCGTTGACCCGGGACAGACATTGTATGGCTACACCTTC. Protein product: CSVDPGQTLYGYTF.

The V and J genes are TRBV6-5 and TRBJ1-2, with 8 nucleotides matching TRBD1. V gave up 6 bases and J gave up 4 bases; unmatched junction bases: 7. The germline V gene has CDR1 MNHEY and CDR2 SVGAGI. The CDR3 totals 14 residues. CDR3 region: CASRTGAFSYGYTF. CDR3 nucleotide sequence: TGTGCCAGCAGGACAGGGGCCTTCTCCTATGGCTACACCTTC.

The rearrangement uses TRBV5-4 and TRBJ2-3; 7 bases are a match to TRBD2. The CDR3 contains 14 residues. With V trimmed by 10 bases and J by 2 bases, 10 bases remained unmatched. The germline gives CDR1 SGHNT, CDR2 YYREEE (reference sequence). The CDR3 loop reads CAGREASITDTQYF. The CDR3 DNA is TGTGCCGGTCGGGAGGCTTCCATCACAGATACGCAGTATTTT.

The genes are TRBV4-2 and TRBJ2-1; D is perhaps TRBD2 (5 bases). Per germline, CDR1 LGHNA and CDR2 YNFKEQ. The CDR3 has 14 residues. The V and J ends lost 1 base and 9 bases respectively, with 13 bases between them. The DNA for the CDR3 is TGTGCCAGCAGCCAAGGTCGGGAAGAGGGTGAGCAGTTCTTC. Encoded protein: CASSQGREEGEQFF.

V is TRBV2 and J is TRBJ1-2; TRBD1 matches at 7 bases. This CDR3 has 13 amino acids. Trimming took 8 bases from V and 8 from J; bases not matched to a gene: 11. Germline assignment: CDR1 SNHLY and CDR2 FYNNEI. Written as DNA, the CDR3 is TGTGCCAGCGGCTTACAGGGGCCTTTCGGCTACACCTTC. It encodes CASGLQGPFGYTF.

The V call is TRBV10-1, the J call TRBJ2-7; TRBD2 agrees at 7 bases. The CDR3 spans 15 residues. The V gene's germline CDR1 is WNHNN and CDR2 SYGVQD (reference sequence). The CDR3 region has the DNA TGCGCCAGCAGTGTGATCCGGGAGGTCTCCCACGAGCAGTACGTC. It encodes CASSVIREVSHEQYV.

This clone was observed a handful of times. The chain recombines TRBV6-1 with TRBJ2-7, with TRBD1 matching 10 bases. Germline V gene lookup returns CDR1 MNHNS and CDR2 SASEGT. V dropped 4 bases and J dropped 2; count of bases not matched to a gene: 8. This CDR3 is 16 amino acids long. The chain's CDR3 is CASSGRQGAPPYEQYV. CDR3 coding DNA: TGTGCCAGCAGTGGGCGACAGGGGGCCCCCCCCTACGAGCAGTACGTC.

The chain has TRBV9 and TRBJ2-5, with D possibly matching TRBD1 (6 bases). CDR3 length equals 14 residues. V lost 7 bases, J lost 3 bases, and 16 bases lay in between. CDR1 is SGDLS, CDR2 YYNGEE, per germline. The CDR3 region has the DNA TGTGCCAGCTCCCAACATTGGGACAAAGAGACCCAGTACTTC. This sequence encodes CASSQHWDKETQYF.

The J gene is TRBJ1-1, the V gene TRBV15, with 8 bases fitting TRBD1. This CDR3 comprises 16 residues. V shed 5 bases and J 0 bases; nucleotides not matched to a gene: 8. Germline V lookup: CDR1 LNHNV, CDR2 YYDKDF (reference sequence). The CDR3 loop is CATSRDRSGLNTEAFF. DNA for the CDR3: TGTGCCACCAGCCGGGACAGGTCGGGGCTGAACACTGAAGCTTTCTTT.